This T cell receptor beta chain was identified during a study of breast tumors, draining lymph nodes, adjacent tissues. This clonotype was recorded many times. The antigen is unknown. Study-level points and caveats: Luminal-like breast cancer showed significantly greater tumor-nontumor repertoire similarity than basal-like breast cancer did. Compared with lymph nodes, tumors were less diverse; compared with nontumor tissue, more. Data fit most tumor T cells coming from lymph node, expanding in tumor. Data only fit, rather than demonstrated, lymph node origin of most tumor T cells.

Trimming left V 7 bases short and J 2 bases short, with 12 bases between. This CDR3 contains 13 residues. Germline V lookup: CDR1 ENHRY, CDR2 SYGVKD. TCRdb reanalysed the multiplex PCR reads using MiXCR and keeps one entry per CDR3 protein. The table has about 150,000 distinct CDR3 sequences, 30% to 35% seen once; the top ten hold about 2.5%. The lymph nodes were axillary draining lymph nodes from breast cancer patients. V is TRBV10-3 and J is TRBJ2-7; D is possibly TRBD1 (6 bases). The TCR was taken from a female donor with breast cancer. Some clones in this sample may be carry-over from other donors' samples. Sequenced material: axillary lymph node tissue. The CDR3 DNA sequence: TGTGCCATCAAGGCAGGGGAGACCTACGAGCAGTACGTC. Residues: CAIKAGETYEQYV.